The sequence of this TCR beta chain was determined in a study of CD8 T cells in Susac syndrome. RNA, at about 0.45 to 1 ug, was reverse transcribed with random hexamers. TCRdb recomputed calls from the immunoSEQ multiplex PCR reads with MiXCR, one row per CDR3 protein. Here the sample spans about 150,000 distinct CDR3 sequences, approximately 93% being singletons. This CDR3 is 14 amino acids long. In germline, CDR1 is DFQATT, CDR2 SNEGSKA (reference sequence). This clonotype originated in a human donor with multiple sclerosis. The V call is TRBV20-1, the J call TRBJ1-2, with D possibly TRBD1 on 6 matching bases. Input material: CD8+ T cells from PBMCs. CDR3 region: CTTNSAGGNYGYTF. The CDR3 DNA is TGCACCACTAACTCCGCGGGGGGCAACTATGGCTACACCTTC.